This T cell receptor (beta chain) stems from a study of control samples from healthy donors and cancer patients. Data came from immunoSEQ multiplex PCR; TCRdb stores just in-frame clones and leaves some out. The sample shows 400,000 to 500,000 clones, approximately 90% of them seen only once. CDR3 length equals 15 residues. Germline CDR1 reads MNHEY; CDR2 reads SVGAGI. Trimming removed 5 bases at V and 7 bases at J, with 18 bases between. V and J are TRBV6-5 and TRBJ2-1, with D possibly being TRBD1 or TRBD2 (7 bases each). Sequencing input: PBMCs. This sequence originates from a man aged 40-55 years with head and neck cancer. The CDR3, as DNA: TGTGCCAGCAGTCAGGGGGGGAGGGGAGATAATGAGCAGTTCTTC. Protein: CASSQGGRGDNEQFF.